The 30 T cell receptor beta chains reported below all come from one sample, sequenced in a study of radiation and T cells in renal cell carcinoma. Profiled with immunoSEQ multiplex PCR; TCRdb holds only in-frame clones, not every one. The profile shows about 59,000 clones, over 70% of them singletons. Time point in this sample: baseline pretreatment blood. The treatment is: 15 Gy SBRT to primary tumor, nephrectomy 4 weeks later. The material sequenced was blood, taken from a patient whose treatment included radiotherapy and nephrectomy. The source of these receptors is a man aged 55 to 70 with renal cell carcinoma.

In its sample, this clone was seen many times. This chain connects TRBV2 to TRBJ1-1, with a possible D match to TRBD1 (5 bases). V lost 7 bases, J lost 10 bases, and 22 bases lay in between. There are 14 residues in the CDR3. CDR1 is SNHLY, CDR2 FYNNEI, per germline. In nucleotides, the CDR3 is TGTGCCAGCACCGAGGGTCAAAGGGGAGGGGTAGCTTTCTTT. Translation: CASTEGQRGGVAFF.

V usage is TRBV18 and J usage is TRBJ1-5; no clear D. V dropped 2 bases and J dropped 5 bases, with 7 bases sitting between them. CDR1 and CDR2 from the germline V gene are KGHSH and LQKENI. CDR3 length equals 13 residues. The CDR3 protein is CASSPNEDQPQHF. For the CDR3, the DNA is TGTGCCAGCTCACCAAATGAAGATCAGCCCCAGCATTTT.

This clone appeared once. This chain uses TRBV5-1 with TRBJ2-2, with TRBD2 matching over 7 bases. CDR1 is SGHRS, CDR2 YFSETQ, per germline. J lost 2 bases, V lost 4 bases, and 8 bases had no gene match. The length of the CDR3 is 16 residues. The CDR3 DNA reads as TGCGCCAGCAGCCCCTGGGGGGGGGATAACACCGGGGAGCTGTTTTTT. It is translated as CASSPWGGDNTGELFF. The full variable domain, in which reference TRBV5-1 and TRBJ2-2 provide the parts outside the CDR3, is KAGVTQTPRYLIKTRGQQVTLSCSPISGHRSVSWYQQTPGQGLQFLFEYFSETQRNKGNFPGRFSGRQFSNSRSEMNVSTLELGDSALYLCASSPWGGDNTGELFFGEGSRLTVL.

This chain connects TRBV19 to TRBJ1-5; D gene ambiguous. CDR3 length equals 18 residues. Germline CDR1 reads LNHDA; CDR2 reads SQIVND (reference sequence). Trimming cost V 1 base and J 4 bases, with 20 bases left between them. The CDR3 DNA reads TGTGCCAGTAGTATAGGCCAGCCCCTAAGCTCCATAAATCAGCCCCAGCATTTT. Translating it yields CASSIGQPLSSINQPQHF.

This chain links TRBV5-1 with TRBJ2-5; 10 bases align to TRBD2. The length of the CDR3 is 14 residues. Germline trimming cut 6 bases from V and 1 base from J; bases unmatched to any gene: 3. Germline assignment: CDR1 SGHRS and CDR2 YFSETQ. CDR3 loop: CASTSGRAQETQYF. The CDR3 region has the DNA TGCGCCAGCACAAGCGGGAGGGCCCAAGAGACCCAGTACTTC.

This clone has a handful of counts. The V and J genes are TRBV6-4 and TRBJ2-1; no reliable D call. Germline CDR1 MRHNA, CDR2 SNTAGT. Trimming removed 4 bases from V and 0 bases from J, with 13 bases in between. CDR3 size: 16 residues. In DNA form, the CDR3 reads TGTGCCAGCAGTGCCCTCAGCGTGGGCTCCTACAATGAGCAGTTCTTC. Translated: CASSALSVGSYNEQFF.

The genes are TRBV5-6 and TRBJ2-7; D not certain. CDR3 length: 13 residues. V lost 0 bases and J lost 11, with 15 bases in between. Germline V CDR1 and CDR2: SGHDT, YYEEEE. The CDR3 nucleotides read TGTGCCAGCAGCTTGGTGGACGGTTTGAACGAGTACTTC. This codes for CASSLVDGLNEYF.

The chain combines TRBV29-1 with TRBJ1-2; 8 nucleotides align to TRBD1. Germline CDR1 is SQVTM and CDR2 is ANQGSEA. This CDR3 spans 14 amino acids. Unmatched junction bases numbered 8, after V lost 0 bases and J lost 8 bases. The CDR3 spells CSVEDRQGARGYTF. Written as DNA, the CDR3 is TGCAGCGTTGAAGATCGGCAGGGGGCGCGGGGCTACACCTTC.

This clone was observed at least ten times. This chain joins TRBV29-1 and TRBJ2-6, with D perhaps TRBD2 (6 bases). V lost 5 bases and J 0 bases, leaving 20 bases between the germline ends. The CDR3 has 18 residues. Looked up from germline, CDR1 is SQVTM and CDR2 is ANQGSEA. The DNA of the CDR3 is TGCAGCGTTACCGCACCCGGGACTTCATACTCTGGGGCCAACGTCCTGACTTTC. Translation gives CSVTAPGTSYSGANVLTF.

This chain's CDR3 is CAISEKTGEIQYF. The CDR3, as DNA: TGTGCCATCAGTGAGAAAACAGGGGAAATTCAGTACTTC. This sequence joins TRBV10-3 and TRBJ2-4; 7 bases agree with TRBD1. After removal of 2 bases from V and 10 bases from J, the junction contained 5 bases not matched to a gene. Germline V gene lookup returns CDR1 ENHRY and CDR2 SYGVKD. The CDR3 totals 13 residues.

J is TRBJ2-2 and V is TRBV29-1; D gene unclear. Trimming stripped 3 bases from V and 7 bases from J, with 9 bases between. The CDR3 is 12 residues long. CDR1 and CDR2 from the germline V gene are SQVTM and ANQGSEA. CDR3 in amino acids: CSVEKGIGELFF. The DNA of the CDR3 is TGCAGCGTTGAGAAAGGAATCGGGGAGCTGTTTTTT.

This clone has just one count. The V gene is TRBV27, the J gene TRBJ2-1; D uncertain. Trimming took 0 bases from V and 7 from J, leaving 7 bases between them. CDR1 and CDR2 from the germline V gene are MNHEY and SMNVEV (reference sequence). This CDR3 region has 13 residues. The CDR3 region is CASSLSFRNEQFF. The CDR3 bases are TGTGCCAGCAGTTTATCTTTCCGGAATGAGCAGTTCTTC.

This clone was detected once. The chain joins TRBV7-2 to TRBJ2-5, with no clear D. The length of the CDR3 is 14 residues. From germline, CDR1 is SGHTA and CDR2 FQGNSA. V was pared by 2 bases and J by 1 base, with 8 bases between. DNA of the CDR3: TGTGCCAGCAGCTTAACCCGGGCCCAAGAGACCCAGTACTTC. Translating it yields CASSLTRAQETQYF.

The chain carries TRBV4-1 and TRBJ2-2, with 9 bases identical to TRBD2. The CDR3 spans 16 residues. Germline trimming cut 0 bases from V and 6 bases from J; bases unmatched to any gene: 5. Per the germline V gene, CDR1 is MGHRA and CDR2 is YSYEKL. The CDR3 here is CASSQDRLAGSGELFF. The CDR3 coding sequence is TGCGCCAGCAGCCAAGATCGGCTAGCGGGATCCGGGGAGCTGTTTTTT.

Within the sample, this clone is medium-sized. The CDR3 loop is CASSSDIAGWQFF. The CDR3 coding sequence is TGTGCCAGCAGCTCCGACATTGCTGGATGGCAGTTCTTC. This chain links TRBV7-3 with TRBJ2-1; D remains unclear. The CDR3 consists of 13 residues. V was pared by 4 bases and J by 12 bases, with 16 bases between. CDR1 SGHTA and CDR2 FQGTGA come from the germline V gene.

This clone was detected only a few times. This rearrangement joins TRBV6-1 to TRBJ2-7, with 8 positions matching TRBD1. Germline V gene lookup returns CDR1 MNHNS and CDR2 SASEGT. The CDR3 covers 15 residues. Trimming removed 2 bases from V and 3 bases from J; junction bases left unmatched: 6. CDR3 amino acids: CASSELGTGIYEQYV. CDR3 bases: TGTGCCAGCAGTGAATTAGGGACAGGCATCTACGAGCAGTACGTC.

V usage is TRBV7-2 and J usage is TRBJ2-7; TRBD1 agrees at 9 bases. The V gene end was trimmed by 4 bases and the J gene end by 6 bases; junction bases not matched to a gene: 1. Germline V gives CDR1 SGHTA, CDR2 FQGNSA. The CDR3 length is 12 residues. DNA for the CDR3: TGTGCCAGCAGCTCGGACAGGGGCGAGCAGTACTTC. This codes for CASSSDRGEQYF.

The chain carries TRBV27 and TRBJ2-1; D remains ambiguous. The germline V gene encodes CDR1 MNHEY and CDR2 SMNVEV (reference sequence). This CDR3 has 11 residues. The V end was cut by 4 bases, the J end by 9 bases, with 7 bases between. Written as DNA, the CDR3 is TGTGCCAGCAGTTCCGGCGTTGAGCAGTTCTTC. It encodes CASSSGVEQFF.

The V and J genes are TRBV7-2 and TRBJ1-1; TRBD1 matches at 10 bases. V lost 5 bases and J lost 4; bases outside the gene matches: 4. Germline V gene sequence: CDR1 SGHTA, CDR2 FQGNSA. The CDR3 runs 14 residues. For the CDR3, the DNA is TGTGCCAGCAGCCCCAGGACAGGGGGCACTGAAGCTTTCTTT. This encodes CASSPRTGGTEAFF.

J is TRBJ1-5 and V is TRBV7-2; possibly TRBD1 for D (6 bases). From germline, CDR1 is SGHTA and CDR2 FQGNSA. There are 13 residues in the CDR3. Trimming left V 6 bases short and J 6 bases short, with 12 bases between. CDR3 loop: CASSSAGAQPQHF. Written as DNA, the CDR3 is TGTGCCAGCAGTTCTGCGGGGGCTCAGCCCCAGCATTTT.

This clone is a singleton in its sample. The CDR3 sequence is CASSHGTSYEQYV. CDR3 nucleotide sequence: TGTGCCAGCAGCCACGGGACCTCCTACGAGCAGTACGTC. The rearrangement uses TRBV4-2 and TRBJ2-7, with D tentatively TRBD1 or TRBD2 (5 bases each). The V gene lost 3 bases and the J gene lost 0 bases, with 6 bases spanning the gap. The CDR3 has 13 residues. Germline loops: CDR1 LGHNA, CDR2 YNFKEQ.

The J gene is TRBJ2-7, the V gene TRBV6-6, with TRBD2 as a possible D gene (6 bases). The CDR3 covers 15 residues. Germline CDR1 reads MNHNY; CDR2 reads SVGAGI (reference sequence). Trimming took 2 bases from V and 4 from J, leaving 15 bases between them. The CDR3 sequence: CASSYDGRGTYEQYF. In DNA form, the CDR3 reads TGTGCCAGCAGTTACGATGGGCGGGGAACGTACGAGCAGTACTTC.

This clone is a singleton in its sample. The V gene is TRBV5-1, the J gene TRBJ2-2; possibly TRBD2 for D (6 bases). Trimming shortened V by 0 bases and J by 6 bases, and 15 bases separated the two germline ends. The CDR3 covers 16 residues. Looked up from germline, CDR1 is SGHRS and CDR2 is YFSETQ. CDR3 protein: CASSLGGAGRPGELFF. In DNA form, the CDR3 reads TGCGCCAGCAGCTTGGGCGGGGCTGGGAGACCCGGGGAGCTGTTTTTT. Full variable domain (missing parts from reference TRBV5-1 and TRBJ2-2): KAGVTQTPRYLIKTRGQQVTLSCSPISGHRSVSWYQQTPGQGLQFLFEYFSETQRNKGNFPGRFSGRQFSNSRSEMNVSTLELGDSALYLCASSLGGAGRPGELFFGEGSRLTVL.

V is TRBV7-2 and J is TRBJ1-5; possible D gene TRBD1, 5 bases. Germline V gives CDR1 SGHTA, CDR2 FQGNSA. This CDR3 is built from 15 residues. Trimming shortened V by 1 base and J by 4 bases, and 11 bases separated the two germline ends. The CDR3 bases are TGTGCCAGCAGCTTAGGGGGCGGATTTAATCAGCCCCAGCATTTT. Translating it yields CASSLGGGFNQPQHF.

The chain joins TRBV30 to TRBJ2-7; D not resolved. V lost 1 base and J 4 bases, leaving 11 bases between the germline ends. The CDR3 runs 13 residues. The germline CDR1 and CDR2 sequences are GTSNPN and SVGIG (reference sequence). The CDR3: CAWSGANGYEQYF. The DNA for the CDR3 is TGTGCCTGGAGTGGAGCTAACGGGTACGAGCAGTACTTC.

The chain carries TRBV7-9 and TRBJ2-2, with 14 bases that match TRBD2. With 5 bases clipped from V and 2 bases from J, the junction kept 4 bases outside the gene matches. The CDR3 runs 17 residues. CDR1 and CDR2 (germline): SEHNR, FQNEAQ (reference sequence). The CDR3 reads CASSRGLAGENTGELFF. The CDR3 region has the DNA TGTGCCAGCAGCCGGGGACTAGCGGGGGAAAACACCGGGGAGCTGTTTTTT.

The rearrangement joins TRBV6-5 to TRBJ2-7; 9 bases align to TRBD1. The CDR3 sequence is 15 residues long. The junction had 7 bases not matched to a gene; V was cut back by 5 bases and J by 2 bases. Germline lookup yields CDR1 MNHEY and CDR2 SVGAGI. CDR3 region: CASSTDRDRAYEQYF. The CDR3 DNA reads as TGTGCCAGCAGTACCGATAGGGACAGGGCCTACGAGCAGTACTTC.

V is TRBV19 and J is TRBJ1-2, with D perhaps TRBD1 (5 bases). Germline V CDR1 and CDR2: LNHDA, SQIVND (reference sequence). CDR3 length: 13 amino acids. Trimming stripped 7 bases from V and 4 bases from J, with 13 bases between. The CDR3 spells CASTLRDLYGYTF. CDR3 nucleotides: TGTGCCAGTACCCTCAGGGACCTCTATGGCTACACCTTC.

V and J are TRBV30 and TRBJ2-3; TRBD1 might be the D (6 bases). This CDR3 spans 12 amino acids. Germline V gene lookup returns CDR1 GTSNPN and CDR2 SVGIG (reference sequence). Between the trimmed V and J ends, which lost 4 bases and 4 bases, there was a span of 9 bases. The CDR3 nucleotides read TGTGCCTGGACCCCAGGGGCAGATACGCAGTATTTT. It is translated as CAWTPGADTQYF.

The chain recombines TRBV7-9 with TRBJ2-2; D is possibly TRBD2 (6 bases). Germline loops: CDR1 SEHNR, CDR2 FQNEAQ (reference sequence). The CDR3 loop spans 13 amino acids. V was shortened by 8 bases and J by 1 base, with 8 bases between the two germline ends. The CDR3 is CASRRGNTGELFF. The CDR3 nucleotides read TGTGCCAGCCGGAGGGGGAACACCGGGGAGCTGTTTTTT.